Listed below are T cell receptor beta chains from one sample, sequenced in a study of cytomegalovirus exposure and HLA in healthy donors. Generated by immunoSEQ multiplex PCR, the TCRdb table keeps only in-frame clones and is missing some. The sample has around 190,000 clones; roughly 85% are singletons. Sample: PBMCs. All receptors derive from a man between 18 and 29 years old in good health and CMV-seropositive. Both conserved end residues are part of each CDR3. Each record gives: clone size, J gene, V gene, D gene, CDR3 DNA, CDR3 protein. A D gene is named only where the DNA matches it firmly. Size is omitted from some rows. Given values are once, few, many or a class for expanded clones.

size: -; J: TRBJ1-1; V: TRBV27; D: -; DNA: TGTGCCAGCAGTTTTTACGGGGGTCTGCCTGACACTGAAGCTTTCTTT; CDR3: CASSFYGGLPDTEAFF
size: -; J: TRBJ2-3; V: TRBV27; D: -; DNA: TGTGCCAGCAGGCCGGACAGCGGTTTCACAGATACGCAGTATTTT; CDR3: CASRPDSGFTDTQYF
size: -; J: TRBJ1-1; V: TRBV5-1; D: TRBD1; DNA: TGCGCCAGCAGCTCACGACAGGGGAACACTGAAGCTTTCTTT; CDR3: CASSSRQGNTEAFF
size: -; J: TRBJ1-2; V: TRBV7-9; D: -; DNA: TGTGCCAGCAGCAATCAGGGTTTTAACTATGGCTACACCTTC; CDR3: CASSNQGFNYGYTF
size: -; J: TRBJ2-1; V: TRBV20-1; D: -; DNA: TGCAGTCCGTCCCCTTACAATGAGCAGTTCTTC; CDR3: CSPSPYNEQFF
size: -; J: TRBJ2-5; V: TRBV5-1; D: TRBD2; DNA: TGCGCCAGCAGCTGGACCGGGACTAGCGGCCTCCAAGAGACCCAGTACTTC; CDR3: CASSWTGTSGLQETQYF
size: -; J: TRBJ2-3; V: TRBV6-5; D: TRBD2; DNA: TGTGCCAGCACCTCTGGCGGGGGGCAGTATTTT; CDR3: CASTSGGGQYF
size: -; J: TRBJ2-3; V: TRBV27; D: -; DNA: TGTGCCAGCAGTTTATTGACGGGAGCGCCAGATACGCAGTATTTT; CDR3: CASSLLTGAPDTQYF
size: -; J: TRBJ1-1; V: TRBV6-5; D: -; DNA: TGTGCCAGCAGTTACGCAGTCTCGAACACTGAAGCTTTCTTT; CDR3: CASSYAVSNTEAFF
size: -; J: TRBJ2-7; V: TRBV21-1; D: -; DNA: TGTGCCAGCAGCTCTTCCGCCGGGACAGGGGTGACGTCCTACGAGCAGTACTTC; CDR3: CASSSSAGTGVTSYEQYF
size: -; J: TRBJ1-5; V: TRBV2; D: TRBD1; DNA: TGTGCCAGCAGCAGGGGGAATCAGCCCCAGCATTTT; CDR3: CASSRGNQPQHF
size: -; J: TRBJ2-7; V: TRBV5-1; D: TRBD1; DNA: TGCGCCAGCAGCACGGGGGACAGGGAAGACGAGCAGTACTTC; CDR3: CASSTGDREDEQYF
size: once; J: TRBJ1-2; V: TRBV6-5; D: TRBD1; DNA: TGTGCCAGCAGTCCGACAGGGCAAAACTATGGCTACACCTTC; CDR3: CASSPTGQNYGYTF
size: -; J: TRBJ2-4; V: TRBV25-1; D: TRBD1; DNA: TGTGCCAGCAGTGGGAAAACAGGGGTTGAAAACATTCAGTACTTC; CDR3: CASSGKTGVENIQYF
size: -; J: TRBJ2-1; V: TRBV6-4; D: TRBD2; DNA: TGTGCCAGCAGTGCGGGGACTAGCGGTCACAATGAGCAGTTCTTC; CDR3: CASSAGTSGHNEQFF
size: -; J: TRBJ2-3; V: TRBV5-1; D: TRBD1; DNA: TGCGCCAGCAGCCCAACAGGGGCCGGAGATACGCAGTATTTT; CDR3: CASSPTGAGDTQYF
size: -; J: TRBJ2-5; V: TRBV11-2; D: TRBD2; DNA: TGTGCCAGCAGCCCCCATGGCTCCCTGGGACTAGCGGGGGTGGAGACCCAGTACTTC; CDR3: CASSPHGSLGLAGVETQYF
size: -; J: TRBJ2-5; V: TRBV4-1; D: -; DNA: TGCGCCAGCAGCCAGAACCGACAGGCGGCCCACTTGACCCAGTACTTC; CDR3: CASSQNRQAAHLTQYF
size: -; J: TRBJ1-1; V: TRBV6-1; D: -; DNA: TGTGCCAGCAGTGAGTCCCAGGCGATTGAAGCTTTCTTT; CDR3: CASSESQAIEAFF
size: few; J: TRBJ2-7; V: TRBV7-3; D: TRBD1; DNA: TGTGCCAGCAGCTCCGGACGGACAGGTTTCTACGAGCAGTACTTC; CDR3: CASSSGRTGFYEQYF
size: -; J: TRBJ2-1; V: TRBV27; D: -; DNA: TGTGCCAGCAGTTCCCCCAGGGGGGAACTCAATGAGCAGTTCTTC; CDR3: CASSSPRGELNEQFF
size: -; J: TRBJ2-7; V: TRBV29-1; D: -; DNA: TGCAGCGTTTCGGCAGGGGATTCCTACGAGCAGTACTTC; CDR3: CSVSAGDSYEQYF
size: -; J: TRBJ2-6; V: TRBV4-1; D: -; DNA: TGCGCCAGCCGGGAGACTGGGGCCAACGTCCTGACTTTC; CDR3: CASRETGANVLTF
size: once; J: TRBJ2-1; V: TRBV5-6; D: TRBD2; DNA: TGTGCCAGCAGGATGACTAGCGGTTTAAGGGCCAATGAGCAGTTCTTC; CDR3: CASRMTSGLRANEQFF
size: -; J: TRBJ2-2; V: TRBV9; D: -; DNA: TGTGCCAGCAGCGCTGAGGCGGGAAGGACCGGGGAGCTGTTTTTT; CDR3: CASSAEAGRTGELFF
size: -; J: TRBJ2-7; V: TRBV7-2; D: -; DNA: TGTGCCAGCAGCCTACATGAGGTGCAGTACTTC; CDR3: CASSLHEVQYF
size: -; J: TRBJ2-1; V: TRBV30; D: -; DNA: TGTGCCTGGAGACCCCCTGAGGGGGACTACAATGAGCAGTTCTTC; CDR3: CAWRPPEGDYNEQFF
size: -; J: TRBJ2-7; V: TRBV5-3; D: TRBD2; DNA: TGTGCCAGAAGCCGCGAAAGGACTAGCATGCACGAGCAGTACTTC; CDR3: CARSRERTSMHEQYF
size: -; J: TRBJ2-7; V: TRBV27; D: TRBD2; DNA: TGTGCCAGCAGGTTTGCGGGGGGGCCAGGCGAGCAGTACTTC; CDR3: CASRFAGGPGEQYF